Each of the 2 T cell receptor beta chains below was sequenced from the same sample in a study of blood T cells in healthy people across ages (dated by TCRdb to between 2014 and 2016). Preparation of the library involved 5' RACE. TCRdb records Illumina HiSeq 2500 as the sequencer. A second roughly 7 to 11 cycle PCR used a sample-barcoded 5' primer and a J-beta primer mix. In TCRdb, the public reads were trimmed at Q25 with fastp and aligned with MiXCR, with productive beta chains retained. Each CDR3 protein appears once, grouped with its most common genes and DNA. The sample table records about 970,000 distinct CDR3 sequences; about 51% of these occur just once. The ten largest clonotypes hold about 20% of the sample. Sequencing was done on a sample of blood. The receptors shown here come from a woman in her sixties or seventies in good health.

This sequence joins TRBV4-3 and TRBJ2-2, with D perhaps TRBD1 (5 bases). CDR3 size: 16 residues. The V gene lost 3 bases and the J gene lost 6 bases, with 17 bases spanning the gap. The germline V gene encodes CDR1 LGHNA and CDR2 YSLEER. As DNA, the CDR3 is TGCGCCAGCAGCCAGATAGGTCAGGGCGGCGCCGGGGAGCTGTTTTTT. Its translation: CASSQIGQGGAGELFF.

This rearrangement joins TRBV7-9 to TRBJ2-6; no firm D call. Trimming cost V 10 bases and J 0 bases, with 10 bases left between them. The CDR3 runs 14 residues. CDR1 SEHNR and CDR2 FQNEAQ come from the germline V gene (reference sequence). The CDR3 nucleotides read TGTGCCACCCCGAGAGCCTCTGGGGCCAACGTCCTGACTTTC. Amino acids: CATPRASGANVLTF.